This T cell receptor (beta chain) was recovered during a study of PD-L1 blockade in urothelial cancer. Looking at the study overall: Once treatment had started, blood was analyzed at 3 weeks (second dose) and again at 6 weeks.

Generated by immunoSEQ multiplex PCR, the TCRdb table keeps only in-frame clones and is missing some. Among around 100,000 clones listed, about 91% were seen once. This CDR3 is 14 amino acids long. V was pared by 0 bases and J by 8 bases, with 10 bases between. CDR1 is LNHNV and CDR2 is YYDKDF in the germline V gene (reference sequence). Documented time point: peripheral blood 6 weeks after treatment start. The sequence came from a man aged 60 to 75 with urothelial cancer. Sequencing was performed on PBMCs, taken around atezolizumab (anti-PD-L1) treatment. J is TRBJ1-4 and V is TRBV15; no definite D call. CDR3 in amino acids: CATSRDTGGEKLFF. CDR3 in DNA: TGTGCCACCAGCAGAGATACGGGTGGCGAAAAACTGTTTTTT.